Listed below are T cell receptor beta chains from one sample, sequenced in a study of cytomegalovirus exposure and HLA in healthy donors. Produced via immunoSEQ multiplex PCR; TCRdb's table is partial and in-frame only. The repertoire holds about 140,000 clones, with more than 60% as singletons. Material for sequencing was PBMCs. The receptors derive from a woman between 45 and 60 years old in good health and CMV-seropositive. CDR3s include the opening cysteine and the closing phenylalanine or tryptophan. D genes are given only for firm matches. The size field is filled for only some rows; it gives once, few, many or a size class.

clone size	J gene	V gene	D gene	CDR3 DNA	CDR3 protein
NA	TRBJ1-5	TRBV27	NA	TGTGCCAGCAGAAGGGGTAGCCAGCCCCAGCATTTT	CASRRGSQPQHF
NA	TRBJ1-2	TRBV20-1	NA	TGCAGTGCTAGGAGACAGTATGGCTACACCTTC	CSARRQYGYTF
NA	TRBJ2-3	TRBV19	NA	TGTGCCAGTAGTATGATAGCGGATACGCAGTATTTT	CASSMIADTQYF
once	TRBJ1-2	TRBV7-3	TRBD1	TGTGCCAGCAGCTTAACCCAACAGGGGCTTGGCTACACCTTC	CASSLTQQGLGYTF
NA	TRBJ2-7	TRBV10-1	TRBD1	TGCGCCAGCAGCGGGGTCGCCAGGGGGCGTAACGAGCAGTACTTC	CASSGVARGRNEQYF
NA	TRBJ2-3	TRBV29-1	NA	TGTGGGGGGCAGGGGGTAAGCACAGATACGCAGTATTTT	CGGQGVSTDTQYF
NA	TRBJ1-1	TRBV9	TRBD1	TGTGCCAGCAGTCACCGGGACAGGGGGCCCCAGTCTGAAGCTTTCTTT	CASSHRDRGPQSEAFF
NA	TRBJ1-3	TRBV30	NA	TGTGCCTGGAACAAGGGGACATCCATGGGAAACACCATATATTTT	CAWNKGTSMGNTIYF
NA	TRBJ1-2	TRBV19	NA	TGTGCCAGTAGCCCAACAGCTTTCGGCTATGGCTACACCTTC	CASSPTAFGYGYTF
NA	TRBJ2-7	TRBV7-2	NA	TGTGCCAGCAGCTTAGGAGCCAGGACCTACGAGCAGTACTTC	CASSLGARTYEQYF
NA	TRBJ1-4	TRBV7-7	TRBD1	TGTGCTAGCAGCTCTGGACAGGGTGGTTTAGAAAAACTGTTTTTT	CASSSGQGGLEKLFF
NA	TRBJ1-6	TRBV7-6	TRBD1	TGTGCCAGCAGCACCACGACAGGGGGGAATTCACCCCTCCACTTT	CASSTTTGGNSPLHF
few	TRBJ2-7	TRBV4-3	TRBD2	TGCGCCAGCAGCCAATCGGTGGCGGGGGAGGGCTACGAGCAGTACTTC	CASSQSVAGEGYEQYF
NA	TRBJ1-1	TRBV5-1	TRBD1	TGCGCCAGCAGCTCCCAGGGGGCGAGCACTGAAGCTTTCTTT	CASSSQGASTEAFF
NA	TRBJ1-3	TRBV5-1	NA	TGCGCCAGCAGCCTGGGAGCGACAGTAGTCTCTGGAAACACCATATATTTT	CASSLGATVVSGNTIYF
NA	TRBJ2-1	TRBV5-5	NA	TGTGCCAGCAGCTTGGCCCCTCTTGCGACAGTCAATGAGCAGTTCTTC	CASSLAPLATVNEQFF
many	TRBJ2-1	TRBV2	NA	TGTGCCAGCACCCTGGCCTTCGGAGGCTACAATGAGCAGTTCTTC	CASTLAFGGYNEQFF
NA	TRBJ2-1	TRBV2	NA	TGTGCCAGCAGTGAGGTAGGGGGTAGGAATGAGCAGTTCTTC	CASSEVGGRNEQFF
NA	TRBJ2-6	TRBV5-1	NA	TGCGCCAGCAGCTTCGGACTGAGCTCTGGGGCCAACGTCCTGACTTTC	CASSFGLSSGANVLTF
few	TRBJ1-1	TRBV6-1	NA	TGTGCCAGCAGTGAATGGGAGGGGATGAACACTGAAGCTTTCTTT	CASSEWEGMNTEAFF
few	TRBJ2-3	TRBV7-2	NA	TGTGCCAGCAGCTTTGGGCGCCCCAGCACAGATACGCAGTATTTT	CASSFGRPSTDTQYF
NA	TRBJ1-6	TRBV7-2	NA	TGTGCCAGCAGCCCAAGCCTTCAGGGCTCACCCCTCCACTTT	CASSPSLQGSPLHF
NA	TRBJ2-5	TRBV5-1	TRBD2	TGCGCCAGCAGCTTGCCCGGAGGCGGGGGGGCCTTGGAGACCCAGTACTTC	CASSLPGGGGALETQYF
NA	TRBJ2-1	TRBV28	TRBD2	TGTGCCAGCAGTACCTTAGCGGGGGGAAACAATGAGCAGTTCTTC	CASSTLAGGNNEQFF
few	TRBJ1-6	TRBV10-3	TRBD1	TGTGCCATCAGCGAACAAGGGACAGGGTACAATTCACCCCTCCACTTT	CAISEQGTGYNSPLHF
NA	TRBJ1-1	TRBV7-9	TRBD1	TGTGCCAGCAGGACAGACAGGGAAAACACTGAAGCTTTCTTT	CASRTDRENTEAFF
once	TRBJ2-7	TRBV19	NA	TGTGCCAGTAGTATACAGGGGGGCACCTACGAGCAGTACTTC	CASSIQGGTYEQYF
NA	TRBJ2-3	TRBV30	TRBD2	TGTGCCTCGGAAGCGGGGGGGCCGGTAGATACGCAGTATTTT	CASEAGGPVDTQYF
NA	TRBJ1-5	TRBV19	NA	TGTGCCAGTATCCCCGGTAGCAATCAGCCCCAGCATTTT	CASIPGSNQPQHF
few	TRBJ2-7	TRBV10-3	TRBD1	TGTGCCATCAGTGAGCTAGGGCAGGGGGCGAGCGAGCAGTACTTC	CAISELGQGASEQYF
NA	TRBJ1-1	TRBV18	TRBD1	TGTGCCAGCTCACCGACAGGGGGGGACACTGAAGCTTTCTTT	CASSPTGGDTEAFF
NA	TRBJ2-5	TRBV28	NA	TGTGCCAGCAGGGTAGGGGATCGTTGGGGTAGGGAGACCCAGTACTTC	CASRVGDRWGRETQYF
NA	TRBJ2-2	TRBV5-1	NA	TGCGCCAGCAGCTCCCGAGGGAACACCGGGGAGCTGTTTTTT	CASSSRGNTGELFF